A single sample is the source of the 31 T cell receptor beta chains below, sequenced in a study of cytomegalovirus exposure and HLA in healthy donors (dated by TCRdb to the late 2010s). Libraries came from the immunoSEQ multiplex PCR assay. For the multiplex PCR, a mixture combining 60 forward primers for TCR Vbeta segments and 13 reverse primers for TCR Jbeta segments was used. TCRdb re-hosts the immuneACCESS table, in-frame sequences only. Its copies lack some clones; in the studies checked, an unresolved V gene accounts for under half of them, and the cause for the rest is not known. The sample records some 74,000 clones, around 80% of which are singletons. The ten largest account for approximately 1% of the sample. The source material was PBMCs. The receptor source for this set is a male donor in good health and CMV-seronegative.

This clone occurred a few times. V is TRBV6-6 and J is TRBJ2-5, with 8 bases identical to TRBD1. V trimming: 2 bases; J trimming: 2 bases; junction bases outside the gene matches: 1. From germline, CDR1 is MNHNY and CDR2 SVGAGI (reference sequence). The CDR3 sequence is 14 residues long. The CDR3 sequence is CASSYGQGQETQYF. CDR3 DNA sequence: TGTGCCAGCAGTTACGGACAGGGTCAAGAGACCCAGTACTTC.

The chain employs TRBV13 and TRBJ2-7, with 7 bases lining up with TRBD1. J lost 5 bases, V lost 4 bases, and 11 bases had no gene match. In germline, CDR1 is PRHDT, CDR2 FYEKMQ (reference sequence). The CDR3 spans 15 residues. CDR3 nucleotides: TGTGCCAGCAGCTCGCTTCAGGGGGTTTTCGACGAGCAGTACTTC. This codes for CASSSLQGVFDEQYF.

This clone was counted once. The chain couples TRBV28 to TRBJ2-2; D is undetermined. Germline V lookup: CDR1 MDHEN, CDR2 SYDVKM. Trimming stripped 6 bases from V and 0 bases from J, with 11 bases between. The CDR3 length is 15 residues. CDR3 sequence (DNA): TGTGCCAGCAGCTGGAGCGTAACGAACACCGGGGAGCTGTTTTTT. Its translation: CASSWSVTNTGELFF. The full variable domain, in which reference TRBV28 and TRBJ2-2 provide the parts outside the CDR3, is DVKVTQSSRYLVKRTGEKVFLECVQDMDHENMFWYRQDPGLGLRLIYFSYDVKMKEKGDIPEGYSVSREKKERFSLILESASTNQTSMYLCASSWSVTNTGELFFGEGSRLTVL.

The chain employs TRBV5-1 and TRBJ1-6; D not certain. The germline CDR1 and CDR2 sequences are SGHRS and YFSETQ. This CDR3 contains 13 residues. Trimming took 4 bases from V and 7 from J, leaving 9 bases between them. CDR3 protein: CASSRSENSPLHF. In DNA, the CDR3 is TGCGCCAGCAGCCGCAGCGAGAATTCACCCCTCCACTTT.

This sequence joins TRBV9 and TRBJ1-3; the D is unclear. Trimming stripped 5 bases from V and 0 bases from J, with 9 bases between. This CDR3 contains 14 residues. The germline gives CDR1 SGDLS, CDR2 YYNGEE. The CDR3 region is CASSSMISGNTIYF. The DNA of the CDR3 is TGTGCCAGCAGTTCTATGATCTCTGGAAACACCATATATTTT.

The gene calls are TRBV28 and TRBJ1-2; D ambiguous. V gave up 5 bases and J gave up 4 bases, with 14 bases separating them. Germline CDR1 is MDHEN and CDR2 is SYDVKM. CDR3 length equals 14 residues. The CDR3 sequence is CASSQKKRIYGYTF. The CDR3 coding sequence is TGTGCCAGCAGTCAAAAGAAGAGGATCTATGGCTACACCTTC.

This clone was found once. This chain uses TRBV4-2 with TRBJ2-1; TRBD2 agrees at 7 bases. J lost 4 bases, V lost 5 bases, and 5 bases had no gene match. The length of the CDR3 is 14 residues. Germline assignment: CDR1 LGHNA and CDR2 YNFKEQ. The CDR3, as DNA: TGTGCCAGCAGCGAACTAGCGATGTACAATGAGCAGTTCTTC. This sequence encodes CASSELAMYNEQFF.

The chain uses TRBV6-6 and TRBJ2-7; TRBD2 agrees at 7 bases. This CDR3 spans 15 amino acids. CDR1 MNHNY and CDR2 SVGAGI come from the germline V gene (reference sequence). J lost 3 bases, V lost 7 bases, and 12 bases had no gene match. DNA of the CDR3: TGTGCCAGCACCCCCGCCCCTAGCGGCCGCTACGAGCAGTACTTC. Amino acids: CASTPAPSGRYEQYF.

This chain joins TRBV19 and TRBJ2-5; 7 bases match TRBD1. The ends lost 1 base at V and 3 bases at J; junction bases unmatched: 5. Germline CDR1 LNHDA, CDR2 SQIVND (reference sequence). The CDR3 consists of 15 residues. The CDR3 reads CASSIGRDSEETQYF. The CDR3 DNA follows: TGTGCCAGTAGTATAGGTCGGGACAGTGAAGAGACCCAGTACTTC.

V is TRBV9 and J is TRBJ2-3; 8 bases align to TRBD2. This CDR3 contains 15 residues. V gave up 3 bases and J gave up 4 bases; unmatched junction bases: 7. CDR1 is SGDLS and CDR2 is YYNGEE in the germline V gene. The DNA for the CDR3 is TGTGCCAGCAGCGCCAAGCGGGGGTCTTCAGATACGCAGTATTTT. It translates to CASSAKRGSSDTQYF. The whole variable domain, filled in from reference TRBV9 and TRBJ2-3, reads DSGVTQTPKHLITATGQRVTLRCSPRSGDLSVYWYQQSLDQGLQFLIQYYNGEERAKGNILERFSAQQFPDLHSELNLSSLELGDSALYFCASSAKRGSSDTQYFGPGTRLTVL.

This clone showed up just once. The junction departs from germline at one end; a sequencing error may be responsible. Here the CDR3 DNA reads TGTGCCAGCAGCCGTGACAGGGGTAGCAATCAGCCCCAGAATTTT. It codes for CASSRDRGSNQPQNF. The chain has TRBV6-5 and TRBJ1-5; TRBD1 matches 8 bases. The CDR3 contains 15 residues. Germline V gene sequence: CDR1 MNHEY, CDR2 SVGAGI.

The chain uses TRBV7-2 and TRBJ2-6; D possibly corresponds to TRBD1 (6 bases). Germline loops: CDR1 SGHTA, CDR2 FQGNSA. CDR3 size: 15 residues. Trimming cost V 2 bases and J 4 bases, with 9 bases left between them. CDR3 amino acids: CASSLRGSGANVLTF. Written as DNA, the CDR3 is TGTGCCAGCAGCTTAAGGGGGTCCGGGGCCAACGTCCTGACTTTC.

Turning to this clone: The sample carries other DNA sequences with the same CDR3. J is TRBJ1-1 and V is TRBV20-1; D gene uncertain. This CDR3 contains 11 residues. Trimming cost V 2 bases and J 11 bases, with 12 bases left between them. CDR1 and CDR2 from the germline V gene are DFQATT and SNEGSKA (reference sequence). CDR3 DNA sequence: TGCAGTGCTAGACCAAGCCTCGAGGCTTTCTTT. Translated, it gives CSARPSLEAFF.

The sample holds one count of this clone. V is TRBV6-1 and J is TRBJ1-4, with TRBD1 as a possible D gene (6 bases). In germline, CDR1 is MNHNS, CDR2 SASEGT. Trimming took off 7 bases at V and 4 bases at J, with 13 bases between the two ends. CDR3 length: 14 amino acids. CDR3 protein: CASIRTAHNEKLFF. The CDR3 DNA reads as TGTGCCAGCATTAGGACAGCCCATAATGAAAAACTGTTTTTT.

This chain links TRBV19 with TRBJ1-5; weak D call: TRBD1 (6 bases). The CDR3 consists of 16 residues. In germline, CDR1 is LNHDA, CDR2 SQIVND (reference sequence). Trimming took 5 bases from V and 10 from J, leaving 24 bases between them. As DNA, the CDR3 is TGTGCCAGTAGTGTTACAGGGAGCTCTAACGCTAATCCCCAGCATTTT. Amino acid sequence: CASSVTGSSNANPQHF.

This clone turned up a few times. One junction end does not reproduce the germline sequence, and a read error may be involved. V and J are TRBV30 and TRBJ1-2, with 9 bases matching TRBD1. CDR1 and CDR2 (germline): GTSNPN, SVGIG (reference sequence). This CDR3 contains 14 residues. The chain's CDR3 is CAWKYTGGAYGYPF. The CDR3 nucleotides read TGTGCCTGGAAGTATACAGGGGGCGCCTATGGCTACCCCTTC.

This clone has just a few counts. The chain links TRBV6-1 to TRBJ1-1; maybe TRBD1 (5 bases). Trimming removed 5 bases at V and 6 bases at J, with 13 bases between. This CDR3 has 13 amino acids. The germline V gene has CDR1 MNHNS and CDR2 SASEGT. CDR3 sequence reads: CASSSGGVAEAFF. The CDR3 DNA reads TGTGCCAGCAGTTCTGGGGGGGTGGCTGAAGCTTTCTTT.

The chain employs TRBV2 and TRBJ1-2; weak D call: TRBD1 (6 bases). CDR3 size: 13 residues. V lost 7 bases to trimming and J lost 2 bases, with 11 bases between them. From germline, CDR1 is SNHLY and CDR2 FYNNEI. The CDR3 coding sequence is TGTGCCAGCATGCGGGGGACAAACTATGGCTACACCTTC. This codes for CASMRGTNYGYTF. The full variable domain, rest sourced from reference TRBV2 and TRBJ1-2, is EPEVTQTPSHQVTQMGQEVILRCVPISNHLYFYWYRQILGQKVEFLVSFYNNEISEKSEIFDDQFSVERPDGSNFTLKIRSTKLEDSAMYFCASMRGTNYGYTFGSGTRLTVV.

This clone has more than one count but fewer than ten. This sequence joins TRBV28 and TRBJ1-5; 7 nucleotides align to TRBD1. This CDR3 is built from 16 residues. Germline trimming cut 5 bases from V and 2 bases from J; bases unmatched to any gene: 9. CDR1 is MDHEN and CDR2 is SYDVKM in the germline V gene. CDR3 nucleotides: TGTGCCAGCAGTAGTCACGCCGGACAGGGCAATCAGCCCCAGCATTTT. Translating gives CASSSHAGQGNQPQHF.

The chain joins TRBV7-8 to TRBJ2-7; possibly TRBD1 for D (5 bases). With 4 bases removed from V and 2 bases from J, the gap between germline ends came to 6 bases. The CDR3 is made up of 12 amino acids. The germline gives CDR1 SGHVS, CDR2 FQNEAQ. DNA of the CDR3: TGTGCCAGCAGCTCGGACACCTACGAGCAGTACTTC. Amino acids: CASSSDTYEQYF.

The DNA of the CDR3 is TGTGCCACCAGCCCCCGTAGCGGGAGGTTAACCGGGGAGCTGTTTTTT. Residues: CATSPRSGRLTGELFF. The chain is built from TRBV15 and TRBJ2-2; TRBD2 aligns across 10 bases. Germline assignment: CDR1 LNHNV and CDR2 YYDKDF (reference sequence). V lost 5 bases to trimming and J lost 5 bases; unmatched junction nucleotides: 8. The CDR3 has 16 amino acids.

The genes are TRBV7-9 and TRBJ2-7; maybe TRBD1 (6 bases). CDR1 and CDR2 (germline): SEHNR, FQNEAQ (reference sequence). This CDR3 region has 14 residues. V was shortened by 5 bases and J by 4 bases, with 15 bases between the two germline ends. Written as DNA, the CDR3 is TGTGCCAGCAGCGGACAGCAAGGAATTTACGAGCAGTACTTC. It yields the protein CASSGQQGIYEQYF.

CDR3 protein: CASSQPGSTDTQYF. In DNA, the CDR3 is TGTGCCAGCAGCCAGCCCGGGAGCACAGATACGCAGTATTTT. The genes are TRBV6-5 and TRBJ2-3; D is undetermined. Germline lookup yields CDR1 MNHEY and CDR2 SVGAGI. The CDR3 runs 14 residues. Trimming left V 6 bases short and J 0 bases short, with 10 bases between.

The rearrangement links TRBV6-1 to TRBJ2-3; the match to TRBD2 covers 9 bases. The CDR3 spans 15 residues. Germline trimming cut 5 bases from V and 1 base from J; bases unmatched to any gene: 4. Germline CDR1 is MNHNS and CDR2 is SASEGT. The CDR3 region is CASSKRTSGTDTQYF. The CDR3 region has the DNA TGTGCCAGCAGTAAAAGGACTAGCGGCACAGATACGCAGTATTTT.

The genes are TRBV6-6 and TRBJ2-7; 7 bases are a match to TRBD1. J lost 1 base, V lost 5 bases, and 5 bases had no gene match. The CDR3 length is 14 residues. Germline lookup yields CDR1 MNHNY and CDR2 SVGAGI (reference sequence). CDR3 in amino acids: CASSGQDRSYEQYF. CDR3 in DNA: TGTGCCAGCAGTGGACAGGATCGGTCCTACGAGCAGTACTTC.

This clone was observed once. The chain's CDR3 is CASSDRANEAFF. The CDR3 DNA sequence: TGTGCCAGCAGTGACAGGGCCAATGAAGCTTTCTTT. V and J are TRBV28 and TRBJ1-1; 7 nucleotides agree with TRBD1. Germline values: CDR1 MDHEN, CDR2 SYDVKM. CDR3 length: 12 residues. V shed 5 bases, J shed 7 bases, and the junction held 4 bases outside the gene matches.

This chain joins TRBV6-1 and TRBJ2-7; TRBD1 agrees at 9 bases. Germline V gives CDR1 MNHNS, CDR2 SASEGT. Trimming at V came to 6 bases and at J to 3 bases, leaving 6 bases not matched to a gene. The CDR3 consists of 14 residues. The chain's CDR3 is CASSLTTGGYEQYF. CDR3 nucleotide sequence: TGTGCCAGCAGCCTCACGACAGGGGGCTACGAGCAGTACTTC.

The chain employs TRBV5-1 and TRBJ2-6; possibly TRBD1 for D (5 bases). Per the germline V gene, CDR1 is SGHRS and CDR2 is YFSETQ. The CDR3 loop spans 16 amino acids. V shed 0 bases and J shed 2 bases, with 9 bases lying between them. The CDR3 here is CASSLDTGAGANVLTF. The DNA for the CDR3 is TGCGCCAGCAGCTTGGACACAGGAGCTGGGGCCAACGTCCTGACTTTC.

The chain uses TRBV28 and TRBJ2-7; possibly TRBD1 for D (6 bases). The germline V and J ends were trimmed by 2 bases and 2 bases, with 7 bases remaining between them. CDR1 and CDR2 from the germline V gene are MDHEN and SYDVKM. The CDR3 consists of 13 residues. CDR3 region: CASSLGGPYEQYF. In DNA form, the CDR3 reads TGTGCCAGCAGTTTAGGGGGCCCCTACGAGCAGTACTTC.

The chain combines TRBV28 with TRBJ2-7, with D hard to call. Trimming took 2 bases from V and 9 from J, leaving 20 bases between them. CDR3 length equals 15 residues. Germline CDR1 MDHEN, CDR2 SYDVKM. The CDR3 DNA sequence: TGTGCCAGCAGTTTAGAGACCCTCACACCCGAGGTGCAGTACTTC. Amino acids: CASSLETLTPEVQYF. The entire variable domain, with the rest obtained from reference TRBV28 and TRBJ2-7, is as follows: DVKVTQSSRYLVKRTGEKVFLECVQDMDHENMFWYRQDPGLGLRLIYFSYDVKMKEKGDIPEGYSVSREKKERFSLILESASTNQTSMYLCASSLETLTPEVQYFGPGTRLTVT.

The rearrangement links TRBV27 to TRBJ2-2; 8 positions agree with TRBD1. V shed 4 bases, J shed 7 bases, and the junction held 8 bases outside the gene matches. Germline loops: CDR1 MNHEY, CDR2 SMNVEV (reference sequence). The CDR3 has 15 amino acids. DNA of the CDR3: TGTGCCAGCAGTTCCACCGACAGGGGCGGCGGGGAGCTGTTTTTT. This gives the protein CASSSTDRGGGELFF.